The rows below give T cell receptor beta chains drawn from one sample of a study of Graves' ophthalmopathy and Graves' hyperthyroidism. MiXCR, run by TCRdb on the multiplex PCR reads, gives a single entry per CDR3 protein. The profile shows around 1.1 million distinct CDR3 sequences, approximately 35% of them singletons. The sample taken for sequencing was peripheral blood or thyroid tissue (not recorded which). These receptors all stem from an adult man with Graves' hyperthyroidism. The CDR3 runs from the conserved cysteine through the conserved F or W. The D gene is left open where the match is weak. Some rows mark clone size as missing; the rest say once, few, many or name a class of expanded clone.

TRBV12-3/TRBV12-4,NA,TRBJ1-3,NA,TGTGCCAGCAGTTTACAGGGCATCACTAGAAACACCATATATTTT,CASSLQGITRNTIYF
TRBV3-1,many,TRBJ2-7,NA,TGTGCCAGCAGCCAAGCCGGACAGCACTACGAGCAGTACTTC,CASSQAGQHYEQYF
TRBV10-3,many,TRBJ2-6,TRBD2,TGTGCCAACAGTGGGACTAGCGGGATGAATGGGGCCAACGTCCTGACTTTC,CANSGTSGMNGANVLTF
TRBV12-3/TRBV12-4,NA,TRBJ2-7,NA,TGTGCCAGCAGTTTTGTCCGGGAAGCCTACGAGCAGTACTTC,CASSFVREAYEQYF
TRBV7-2,many,TRBJ2-2,TRBD2,TGTGCCAGCAGCTCGGGACTAGCGGGAGCCGGGGAGCTGTTTTTT,CASSSGLAGAGELFF
TRBV29-1,NA,TRBJ1-1,TRBD1,TGCAGCGTTGTTCGGACAGGGACGAACACTGAAGCTTTCTTT,CSVVRTGTNTEAFF
TRBV20-1,NA,TRBJ1-1,NA,TGCAGTGCTAGAACGGGGTATGGGAACACTGAAGCTTTCTTT,CSARTGYGNTEAFF
TRBV7-8,many,TRBJ2-7,TRBD2,TGTGCCAGCAGCTCAACAACTAGCGGGGGTTACGAGCAGTACTTC,CASSSTTSGGYEQYF
TRBV7-6,few,TRBJ2-5,TRBD2,TGTGCCAGCAGCCTCAGAAGAACTAGCGGGAATGAAGAGACTCAGTACTTC,CASSLRRTSGNEETQYF
TRBV19,many,TRBJ2-5,NA,TGTGCCAGTAGTATAAGCAGGATTCAAGAGACCCAGTACTTC,CASSISRIQETQYF
TRBV2,many,TRBJ2-7,TRBD1,TGTGCCGGAGGACAGGGGAGCTCCTACGAGCAGTACTTC,CAGGQGSSYEQYF
TRBV19,NA,TRBJ1-5,NA,TGTGCCAGTAGGGGCGGGACATTCGGACGGGGCCAGCATTTT,CASRGGTFGRGQHF
TRBV5-1,many,TRBJ2-7,NA,TGCGCCAGCAGCTTGGGGCAGGGGATCTTCTACGAGCAGTACTTC,CASSLGQGIFYEQYF
TRBV11-2,NA,TRBJ2-5,TRBD2,TGTGCCAGCAGCCGATCCACTAGCGGGAGGTCAGAGACCCAGTACTTC,CASSRSTSGRSETQYF
TRBV5-6,once,TRBJ1-5,TRBD1,TGTGCCAGCAGCGGAATGGACAGGGCGAATCAGCCCCAGCATTTT,CASSGMDRANQPQHF
TRBV7-9,many,TRBJ1-2,TRBD1,TGTGCCAGCAGCTTAGGATATCCCGGGACAGGGAGCTACACCTTC,CASSLGYPGTGSYTF
TRBV5-1,NA,TRBJ1-3,NA,TGCGCCAGCAGCCCCAGCACGACGGGAAACACCATATATTTT,CASSPSTTGNTIYF
TRBV5-1,many,TRBJ1-2,NA,TGCGCCAGCAGTATCGGACTGTCCTCTTCGGAAGGCTACACCTTC,CASSIGLSSSEGYTF
TRBV9,many,TRBJ1-2,NA,TGTGCCAGCAGCGACGAGGGACGAGGTAGGGGCTACACCTTC,CASSDEGRGRGYTF
TRBV15,NA,TRBJ1-2,TRBD1,TGTGCCACCAGCAGTTACAACAGGGGGTCGGATGGCTACACCTTC,CATSSYNRGSDGYTF
TRBV20-1,many,TRBJ1-5,TRBD1,TGCAGTGCATACCCACTCGGACAGGGAGAACAGCCCCAGCATTTT,CSAYPLGQGEQPQHF
TRBV5-5,few,TRBJ1-5,NA,TGTGCCAGCAGCGCCTACGATCGGTTTGTATCTGTAGGTAATCAGCCCCAGCATTTT,CASSAYDRFVSVGNQPQHF
TRBV7-9,once,TRBJ1-2,NA,TGTGCCAGCAGCTTGGGGCGGGGGGGACCGGCGGGCTACACCTTC,CASSLGRGGPAGYTF
TRBV15,NA,TRBJ2-1,NA,TGTGCCACCAGCAGAGTTTCCCATGAGCAGTTCTTC,CATSRVSHEQFF
TRBV4-3,few,TRBJ2-5,TRBD2,TGCGCCAGCAGCCAAGATCTAGCGGGGGCGGGGGAGACCCAGTACTTC,CASSQDLAGAGETQYF
TRBV10-1,NA,TRBJ2-5,NA,TGCGCCAGCTCAATATCAGGAGCTTCCTACAATGAGCAGTACTTC,CASSISGASYNEQYF
TRBV7-9,many,TRBJ1-6,NA,TGTGCCAGCAGCTTATCCGCGGCCGACAATTCACCCCTCCACTTT,CASSLSAADNSPLHF
TRBV4-3,NA,TRBJ2-7,NA,TGCGCCAGCAGCCAATTTCTTGGCAGAGCAGACCCCACGGGGCAGTACTTC,CASSQFLGRADPTGQYF
TRBV6-5,few,TRBJ1-5,TRBD1,TGTGCCAGCAGGGAGACAGGGCTTCGCAATCAGCCCCAGCATTTT,CASRETGLRNQPQHF
TRBV12-3/TRBV12-4,many,TRBJ1-6,NA,TGTGCCAGCATGTTTAATGGACAGATTAATTCACCCCTCCACTTT,CASMFNGQINSPLHF
TRBV7-9,NA,TRBJ1-6,TRBD1,TGTGCCAGCAGCGTAACAGGGGGCGGATCACCCCTCCACTTT,CASSVTGGGSPLHF
TRBV7-8,NA,TRBJ2-7,NA,TGTGCCAGCAGCTTAGGGCCGACAGGCACCTACGAGCAGTACTTC,CASSLGPTGTYEQYF
TRBV5-1,few,TRBJ1-1,TRBD1,TGCGCCAGCAGCTTGGTTGGGACAGGGAGGGACACTGAAGCTTTCTTT,CASSLVGTGRDTEAFF
TRBV10-2,many,TRBJ2-7,NA,TGCGCCAGCAGTGAGTTAGGGCTTAACGAGCAGTACTTC,CASSELGLNEQYF
TRBV10-3,few,TRBJ2-2,NA,TGTGCCAGCAGTTACCGTCCTAGCACCGGGGAGCTGTTTTTT,CASSYRPSTGELFF
TRBV27,NA,TRBJ2-5,NA,TGTGCCAGCAGTTTATCGGCTCCTCAACGGGGAGAGACCCAGTACTTC,CASSLSAPQRGETQYF
TRBV25-1,NA,TRBJ2-5,TRBD1,TGTGCCAGCAGTGAGAGACAGGGGGTCGCTTTAGAGACCCAGTACTTC,CASSERQGVALETQYF
TRBV6-5,few,TRBJ2-5,NA,TGTGCCAGCAGTTACTCGTTTTCGGGGGACCAAGAGACCCAGTACTTC,CASSYSFSGDQETQYF
TRBV11-2,NA,TRBJ1-1,NA,TGTGCCAGCAGCAAGGACCTCGGGAGCACTGAAGCTTTCTTT,CASSKDLGSTEAFF
TRBV9,many,TRBJ2-5,NA,TGTGCCAGCAGCGTGCGCCCTGGGGAAGAGACCCAGTACTTC,CASSVRPGEETQYF
TRBV6-5,NA,TRBJ2-6,NA,TGTGCCAGCAGTGACTCGGGGGACAACGTCCTGACTTTC,CASSDSGDNVLTF
TRBV29-1,NA,TRBJ2-3,NA,TGCAGCGTTGATCCTAAGACAGATACGCAGTATTTT,CSVDPKTDTQYF
TRBV4-3,many,TRBJ2-6,NA,TGCGCCAGCAGCCTGGGGGCTACAGGGGCCAACGTCCTGACTTTC,CASSLGATGANVLTF
TRBV6-5,few,TRBJ1-2,NA,TGTGCCAGTCGGGGACGGAGAACGGGTACTAACTATGGCTACACCTTC,CASRGRRTGTNYGYTF
TRBV2,NA,TRBJ2-1,NA,TGTGCCAGCAGTCCTTGGACCCCCGAGCGAGAGCAGTTCTTC,CASSPWTPEREQFF
TRBV18,NA,TRBJ2-7,TRBD2,TGTGCCAGCTCACCCGAGCTAGCGGACCAGCGGAACGAGCAGTACTTC,CASSPELADQRNEQYF
TRBV20-1,NA,TRBJ1-5,TRBD1,TGCAGTGCTAGAGACCCCGGACAGGGCCACAATCAGCCCCAGCATTTT,CSARDPGQGHNQPQHF
TRBV5-1,few,TRBJ2-2,NA,TGCGCCAGCAGCTTCCAGGAGAACACCGGGGAGCTGTTTTTT,CASSFQENTGELFF
TRBV19,many,TRBJ2-2,TRBD1,TGTGCCAGGAAAGGGACAGGGGGTGGCGGGGAGCTGTTTTTT,CARKGTGGGGELFF